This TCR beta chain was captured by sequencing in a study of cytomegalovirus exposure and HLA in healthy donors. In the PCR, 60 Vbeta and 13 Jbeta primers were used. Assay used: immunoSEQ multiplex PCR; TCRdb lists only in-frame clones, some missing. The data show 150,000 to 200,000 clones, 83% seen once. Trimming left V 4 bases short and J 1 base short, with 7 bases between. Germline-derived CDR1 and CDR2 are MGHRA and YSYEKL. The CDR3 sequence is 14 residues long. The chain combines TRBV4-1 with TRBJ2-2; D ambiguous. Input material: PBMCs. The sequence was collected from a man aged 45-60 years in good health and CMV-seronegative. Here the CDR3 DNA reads TGCGCCAGCAGCCGCGGCGGGAACACCGGGGAGCTGTTTTTT. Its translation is CASSRGGNTGELFF.